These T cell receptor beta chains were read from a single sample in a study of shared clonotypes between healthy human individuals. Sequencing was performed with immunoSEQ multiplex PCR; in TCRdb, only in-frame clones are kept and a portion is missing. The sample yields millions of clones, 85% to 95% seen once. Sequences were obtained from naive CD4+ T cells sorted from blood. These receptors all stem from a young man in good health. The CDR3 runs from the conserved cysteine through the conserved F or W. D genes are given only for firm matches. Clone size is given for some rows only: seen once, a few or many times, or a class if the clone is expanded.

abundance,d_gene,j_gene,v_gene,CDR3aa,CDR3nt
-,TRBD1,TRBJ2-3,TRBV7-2,CASSLLGTDTDTQYF,TGTGCCAGCAGCCTGCTCGGGACAGACACAGATACGCAGTATTTT
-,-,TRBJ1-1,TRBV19,CASSIDLLTLRPNRTEAFF,TGTGCCAGTAGTATAGATCTATTAACTTTGCGGCCAAACCGGACTGAAGCTTTCTTT
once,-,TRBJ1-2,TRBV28,CASRASLASGGYTF,TGTGCCAGCAGGGCCTCTCTTGCCTCGGGCGGCTACACCTTC
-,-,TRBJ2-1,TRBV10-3,CAISDKAGLSEQFF,TGTGCCATCAGTGATAAGGCAGGGTTGTCTGAGCAGTTCTTC
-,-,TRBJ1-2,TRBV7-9,CASSLERGGGNYGYTF,TGTGCCAGCAGCTTAGAACGCGGCGGAGGGAACTATGGCTACACCTTC
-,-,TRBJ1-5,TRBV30,CAWSRGGSNQPQHF,TGTGCCTGGAGTCGCGGGGGAAGCAATCAGCCCCAGCATTTT
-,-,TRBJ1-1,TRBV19,CASRNRGRNTEAFF,TGTGCCAGTAGAAACCGGGGGAGGAACACTGAAGCTTTCTTT
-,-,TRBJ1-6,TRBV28,CASSPILVQEWIDNSPLHF,TGTGCCAGCAGTCCCATCCTCGTCCAGGAGTGGATTGATAATTCACCCCTCCACTTT
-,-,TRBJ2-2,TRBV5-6,CASSLGRGLRGGELFF,TGTGCCAGCAGCTTGGGAAGGGGCCTCCGGGGCGGGGAGCTGTTTTTT
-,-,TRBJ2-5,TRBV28,CASVTGNGWETQYF,TGTGCCAGCGTTACAGGGAATGGGTGGGAGACCCAGTACTTC
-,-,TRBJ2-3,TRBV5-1,CASSPPSDTQYF,TGCGCCAGCAGCCCGCCATCAGATACGCAGTATTTT
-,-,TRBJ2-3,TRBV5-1,CASRFSFSTDTQYF,TGCGCCAGCAGATTCTCCTTTAGCACAGATACGCAGTATTTT
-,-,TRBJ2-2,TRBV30,CAWSVRGTGELFF,TGTGCCTGGAGTGTTAGGGGGACCGGGGAGCTGTTTTTT
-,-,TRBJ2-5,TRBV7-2,CAWAGRKQETQYF,TGTGCCTGGGCTGGGAGAAAACAAGAGACCCAGTACTTC
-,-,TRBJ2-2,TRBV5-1,CASSLDQGAGGELFF,TGCGCCAGCAGCTTGGATCAAGGGGCTGGCGGGGAGCTGTTTTTT
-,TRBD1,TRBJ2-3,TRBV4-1,CASSGQGTDTQYF,TGCGCCAGCAGCGGACAGGGCACAGATACGCAGTATTTT
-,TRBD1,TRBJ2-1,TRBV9,CASSGRQGADEQFF,TGTGCCAGCAGCGGCAGACAGGGGGCAGATGAGCAGTTCTTC
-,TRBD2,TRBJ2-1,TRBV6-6,CASSGLAGGSYNEQFF,TGTGCCAGCAGTGGACTAGCGGGAGGATCCTACAATGAGCAGTTCTTC
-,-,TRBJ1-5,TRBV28,CASESGQPQHF,TGTGCCTCTGAGTCGGGGCAGCCCCAGCATTTT
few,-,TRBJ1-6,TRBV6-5,CASSRGRGNSPLHF,TGTGCCAGCAGCCGCGGGCGGGGTAATTCACCCCTCCACTTT
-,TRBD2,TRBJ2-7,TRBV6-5,CASSSTSGASSYEQYF,TGTGCCAGCAGTTCCACTAGCGGGGCCAGCTCCTACGAGCAGTACTTC
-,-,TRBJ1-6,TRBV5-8,CASSLTGMNSPLHF,TGTGCCAGCAGCCTAACAGGGATGAATTCACCCCTCCACTTT
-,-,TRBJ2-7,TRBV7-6,CASSDEILSGGLEQYF,TGTGCCAGCAGCGATGAGATTTTGAGCGGAGGACTCGAGCAGTACTTC
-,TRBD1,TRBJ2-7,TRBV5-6,CASSSTGGAYEQYF,TGTGCCAGCAGCTCGACAGGGGGCGCCTACGAGCAGTACTTC
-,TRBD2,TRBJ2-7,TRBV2,CASSPGRIAYEQYF,TGTGCCAGCAGTCCCGGGAGGATCGCCTACGAGCAGTACTTC